Ten or more counts support the clone carrying this T cell receptor (beta chain). Its antigen is currently unknown. This sample stems from a study of T cells in Graves' hyperthyroidism and ophthalmopathy. Study-level background: Once the initial diagnosis was made, peripheral blood was obtained before any treatment. Regarding the study as a whole: Also found in blood were most expanded thyroid clonotypes above 0.001. Model predictions of ophthalmopathy came a median around 6.5 months before onset.

Germline V gene lookup returns CDR1 ENHRY and CDR2 SYGVKD. CDR3 length: 14 residues. V shed 3 bases and J shed 6 bases, with 14 bases lying between them. Amplified TCR beta CDR3 regions came from RNA transcripts. The primer set for the first-round RT-PCR of the TCR CDR3 was HTBI. TCRdb passed the multiplex PCR reads through MiXCR, listing each CDR3 protein once. The table lists 750,000 to 950,000 distinct CDR3 sequences, more than 30% of them singletons. Patients were excluded for uncontrolled infection, other autoimmune disease, pregnancy or lactation. Sequenced: blood. The chain couples TRBV10-3 to TRBJ1-1, with D uncertain. The TCR was taken from a man in his late teens or twenties with Graves' hyperthyroidism. The CDR3 protein is CAISEYKETPEAFF. CDR3 DNA: TGTGCCATCAGTGAATACAAGGAGACCCCTGAAGCTTTCTTT.